One and the same sample provided the 17 T cell receptor beta chains below, sequenced in a study of T cell changes during pregnancy in multiple sclerosis. The method was immunoSEQ multiplex PCR; TCRdb's version includes in-frame clones alone and lacks a portion of them. This table has some 60,000 clones, approximately 90% appearing once. The sequenced sample was CD4+ T cells from peripheral blood mononuclear cells, obtained in the third trimester of pregnancy. The source of these receptors is a female donor with multiple sclerosis, enrolled in a pregnancy study.

The V gene is TRBV18, the J gene TRBJ1-1, with 7 nucleotides matching TRBD1. CDR3 length: 17 amino acids. Germline CDR1 is KGHSH and CDR2 is LQKENI. J lost 0 bases, V lost 4 bases, and 11 bases had no gene match. CDR3 sequence: CASSQNLPGQLNTEAFF. CDR3 coding DNA: TGTGCCAGCTCACAAAACCTCCCGGGACAGCTGAACACTGAAGCTTTCTTT.

The rearrangement joins TRBV2 to TRBJ1-1; possible D gene TRBD1, 5 bases. The CDR3 spans 15 residues. V was shortened by 5 bases and J by 0 bases, with 13 bases between the two germline ends. Germline V CDR1 and CDR2: SNHLY, FYNNEI. This CDR3 reads CASSFTQVMNTEAFF. The CDR3 coding sequence is TGTGCCAGCAGTTTTACACAGGTTATGAACACTGAAGCTTTCTTT.

The chain links TRBV11-2 to TRBJ1-2; TRBD1 matches 8 bases. Germline loops: CDR1 SGHAT, CDR2 FQNNGV. The length of the CDR3 is 18 residues. Germline trimming cut 2 bases from V and 3 bases from J; bases unmatched to any gene: 14. CDR3: CASSLYPLQGAPDYGYTF. CDR3 nucleotide sequence: TGTGCCAGCAGCTTATACCCCCTCCAGGGGGCGCCTGACTATGGCTACACCTTC.

The CDR3 DNA is TGTGCCAGCAGACAGGGATACCCACTAACGGAGACCCAGTACTTC. Translating it yields CASRQGYPLTETQYF. The chain couples TRBV27 to TRBJ2-5; D might be TRBD1 (6 bases). CDR3 size: 15 residues. V was shortened by 6 bases and J by 5 bases, with 19 bases between the two germline ends. CDR1 is MNHEY, CDR2 SMNVEV, per germline (reference sequence).

This clone appeared a single time. In nucleotides, the CDR3 is TGTGCCAGCAGTGCCGAACAGGGGGCTGGTGAAAAACTGTTTTTT. Protein sequence: CASSAEQGAGEKLFF. The chain couples TRBV6-5 to TRBJ1-4, with 9 bases that match TRBD1. The junction had 8 bases not matched to a gene; V was cut back by 5 bases and J by 7 bases. The CDR3 runs to 15 residues. Per the germline V gene, CDR1 is MNHEY and CDR2 is SVGAGI.

The rearrangement uses TRBV5-6 and TRBJ1-2; a weak D match, TRBD1 (6 bases). CDR3 length equals 16 residues. Per the germline V gene, CDR1 is SGHDT and CDR2 is YYEEEE. Trimming shortened V by 5 bases and J by 5 bases, and 22 bases separated the two germline ends. The chain's CDR3 is CASRRGLLGASYGYTF. Here the CDR3 DNA reads TGTGCCAGCAGGCGTGGCCTCCTGGGGGCCTCTTATGGCTACACCTTC.

The J gene is TRBJ2-7, the V gene TRBV5-1, with 8 bases matching TRBD2. Germline lookup yields CDR1 SGHRS and CDR2 YFSETQ. The CDR3 length is 14 residues. V lost 2 bases to trimming and J lost 6 bases; unmatched junction nucleotides: 7. CDR3: CASSFSGGSGEQYF. The CDR3, as DNA: TGCGCCAGCAGCTTCTCGGGGGGGTCTGGCGAGCAGTACTTC.

This clone was counted a few times. V is TRBV13 and J is TRBJ1-3; possible D gene TRBD1, 6 bases. Per the germline V gene, CDR1 is PRHDT and CDR2 is FYEKMQ (reference sequence). The V gene lost 6 bases and the J gene lost 0 bases, with 9 bases spanning the gap. The CDR3 is 14 residues long. The CDR3 loop is CASRSRGSGNTIYF. The CDR3 coding sequence is TGTGCCAGCAGAAGCAGGGGCTCTGGAAACACCATATATTTT.

V usage is TRBV18 and J usage is TRBJ1-2; D uncertain. This CDR3 comprises 14 residues. Germline-derived CDR1 and CDR2 are KGHSH and LQKENI. V lost 6 bases, J lost 7 bases, and 18 bases lay in between. The CDR3 DNA sequence: TGTGCCAGCTCTCCGGCGGGCCTTAAGGCTGGCTACACCTTC. This codes for CASSPAGLKAGYTF.

V is TRBV6-5 and J is TRBJ1-5; TRBD1 aligns across 8 bases. Germline V gene lookup returns CDR1 MNHEY and CDR2 SVGAGI. The junction had 1 base not matched to a gene; V was cut back by 0 bases and J by 3 bases. The CDR3 is made up of 15 amino acids. The CDR3 DNA is TGTGCCAGCAGTTACTCGGGACAGGACAATCAGCCCCAGCATTTT. Translating it yields CASSYSGQDNQPQHF.

This chain connects TRBV7-7 to TRBJ1-5; TRBD1 might be the D (6 bases). CDR1 SSHAT and CDR2 FNYEAQ come from the germline V gene (reference sequence). The germline V and J ends were trimmed by 2 bases and 5 bases, with 7 bases remaining between them. This CDR3 spans 13 amino acids. The CDR3 DNA reads TGTGCCAGCAGCTTACGACAGGATCAGCCCCAGCATTTT. Encoded protein: CASSLRQDQPQHF.

The rearrangement uses TRBV5-1 and TRBJ2-3, with 7 bases aligning to TRBD2. The CDR3 spans 13 residues. CDR1 and CDR2 from the germline V gene are SGHRS and YFSETQ. Germline trimming cut 3 bases from V and 4 bases from J; bases unmatched to any gene: 2. The CDR3 spells CASSSSGPDTQYF. DNA for the CDR3: TGCGCCAGCAGCTCTAGCGGCCCAGATACGCAGTATTTT.

The rearrangement joins TRBV5-6 to TRBJ1-4; 9 bases align to TRBD1. Trimming cost V 3 bases and J 3 bases; bases outside gene matches: 6. CDR1 SGHDT and CDR2 YYEEEE come from the germline V gene. There are 16 residues in the CDR3. CDR3 in DNA: TGTGCCAGCAGCTGGACAGGGGATGTGGCTAATGAAAAACTGTTTTTT. Translated: CASSWTGDVANEKLFF. Together with reference TRBV5-6 and TRBJ1-4, the CDR3 gives the full variable domain: DAGVTQSPTHLIKTRGQQVTLRCSPKSGHDTVSWYQQALGQGPQFIFQYYEEEERQRGNFPDRFSGHQFPNYSSELNVNALLLGDSALYLCASSWTGDVANEKLFFGSGTQLSVL.

This sequence joins TRBV7-8 and TRBJ1-3, with 7 bases fitting TRBD1. Germline CDR1 SGHVS, CDR2 FQNEAQ. Losses at the gene ends were 0 bases for V and 1 base for J; bases not matched to a gene: 6. The CDR3 extends over 17 amino acids. The CDR3 is CASSLARDRVSGNTIYF. CDR3 in DNA: TGTGCCAGCAGCTTAGCGCGGGACAGAGTATCTGGAAACACCATATATTTT. The complete variable domain, with remaining parts taken from reference TRBV7-8 and TRBJ1-3, reads GAGVSQSPRYKVAKRGQDVALRCDPISGHVSLFWYQQALGQGPEFLTYFQNEAQLDKSGLPSDRFFAERPEGSVSTLKIQRTQQEDSAVYLCASSLARDRVSGNTIYFGEGSWLTVV.

The chain links TRBV7-2 to TRBJ1-2; D ambiguous. The CDR3 consists of 14 residues. Per germline, CDR1 SGHTA and CDR2 FQGNSA. Trimming took off 2 bases at V and 4 bases at J, with 11 bases between the two ends. The CDR3 is CASSLNRKAYGYTF. Written as DNA, the CDR3 is TGTGCCAGCAGCTTAAACAGAAAAGCCTATGGCTACACCTTC.

This rearrangement joins TRBV7-3 to TRBJ1-1; maybe TRBD1 (5 bases). CDR1 is SGHTA and CDR2 is FQGTGA in the germline V gene. Trimming removed 5 bases at V and 1 base at J, with 8 bases between. The CDR3 runs 13 residues. CDR3 nucleotide sequence: TGTGCCAGCAGCGTCGACAGGAACACTGAAGCTTTCTTT. Translation: CASSVDRNTEAFF.

This chain uses TRBV5-1 with TRBJ2-1; 12 bases match TRBD1. V shed 4 bases and J 9 bases; nucleotides not matched to a gene: 5. This CDR3 has 14 amino acids. CDR1 is SGHRS and CDR2 is YFSETQ in the germline V gene. CDR3 loop: CASSTGTGGIEQFF. The DNA of the CDR3 is TGCGCCAGCAGCACCGGGACAGGGGGCATTGAGCAGTTCTTC.